Listed here are 4 T cell receptor beta chains from one sample, sequenced in a study of blood T cell repertoires in COVID-19. TCRdb's copy holds only in-frame clones and misses some; the assay was immunoSEQ multiplex PCR. The sample yields roughly 120,000 clones, about 80% seen once. Specimen: peripheral blood. These TCRs come from a man aged 65 to 85 with active or convalescent COVID-19.

The gene calls are TRBV4-3 and TRBJ1-6, with D perhaps matching TRBD1 (5 bases). Trimming left V 0 bases short and J 9 bases short, with 15 bases between. Germline CDR1 LGHNA, CDR2 YSLEER. The length of the CDR3 is 16 residues. CDR3 nucleotide sequence: TGCGCCAGCAGCCAAGAAGGGGCCCAGGCTAGTTCACCCCTCCACTTT. Encoded protein: CASSQEGAQASSPLHF.

This chain connects TRBV9 to TRBJ2-7; 13 positions match TRBD2. Germline assignment: CDR1 SGDLS and CDR2 YYNGEE. V gave up 2 bases and J gave up 7 bases; unmatched junction bases: 12. This CDR3 has 17 residues. The CDR3 DNA is TGTGCCAGCAGCGTTTATGCGTGGACTAGCGGGAGTTGGGAGCAGTACTTC. Its translation: CASSVYAWTSGSWEQYF.

This chain links TRBV6-6 with TRBJ2-2; 10 bases agree with TRBD2. The V gene end was trimmed by 6 bases and the J gene end by 4 bases; junction bases not matched to a gene: 20. The CDR3 runs to 20 residues. Per the germline V gene, CDR1 is MNHNY and CDR2 is SVGAGI (reference sequence). CDR3 sequence: CASSRYRQRGGQLGTGELFF. In nucleotides, the CDR3 is TGTGCCAGCAGCAGATACCGCCAGCGGGGGGGCCAGTTGGGCACCGGGGAGCTGTTTTTT.

This clone was counted a single time. This chain connects TRBV6-2 or TRBV6-3 to TRBJ2-6; D unresolved. The V gene's germline CDR1 is MNHEY and CDR2 SVGEGT. The CDR3 has 15 amino acids. Trimming stripped 6 bases from V and 4 bases from J, with 13 bases between. CDR3 sequence (DNA): TGTGCCAGCAGCCGTCGCGGTACGGGGGCCAACGTCCTGACTTTC. Its protein is CASSRRGTGANVLTF.